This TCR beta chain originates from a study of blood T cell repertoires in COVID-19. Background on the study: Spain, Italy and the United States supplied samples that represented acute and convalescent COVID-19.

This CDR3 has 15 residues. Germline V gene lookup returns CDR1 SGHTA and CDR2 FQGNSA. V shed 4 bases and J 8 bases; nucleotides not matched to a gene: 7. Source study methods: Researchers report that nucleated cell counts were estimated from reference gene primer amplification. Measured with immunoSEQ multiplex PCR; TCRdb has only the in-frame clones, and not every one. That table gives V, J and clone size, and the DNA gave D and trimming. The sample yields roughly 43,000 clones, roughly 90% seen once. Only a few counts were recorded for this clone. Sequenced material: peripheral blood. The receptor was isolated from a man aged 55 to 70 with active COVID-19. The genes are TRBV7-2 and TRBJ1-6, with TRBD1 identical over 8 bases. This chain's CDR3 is CASSSVTGVDSPLHF. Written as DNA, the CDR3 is TGTGCCAGCAGCTCAGTGACAGGGGTGGATTCACCCCTCCACTTT.